Here is one T cell receptor beta chain with its context. The data originate from a study of blood T cell repertoires in COVID-19. For the study at large: There were acute and convalescent COVID-19 samples, and they came from the United States, Italy and Spain. The cDNA or gDNA used as material had been derived from T cells, B-cell-depleted T cells, or PBMCs.

The CDR3 loop spans 17 amino acids. Germline CDR1 and CDR2: KGHSH and LQKENI. With V trimmed by 1 base and J by 2 bases, 6 bases remained unmatched. As handled by the study authors: Estimation of nucleated cell counts was performed using reference gene primer amplification. This table comes from immunoSEQ multiplex PCR, and its TCRdb copy is limited to in-frame clones, with some not included. The V and J calls and clone size are taken from that table; D and trimming were inferred from the DNA. The data hold about 74,000 clones, with around nine tenths observed a single time. The V call is TRBV18, the J call TRBJ2-3; 10 bases map to TRBD2. Material for sequencing was peripheral blood. The TCR comes from an elderly woman with active or convalescent COVID-19. CDR3 sequence reads: CASSPLASGGYTDTQYF. The CDR3 nucleotides read TGTGCCAGCTCACCACTCGCTAGCGGGGGCTACACAGATACGCAGTATTTT.